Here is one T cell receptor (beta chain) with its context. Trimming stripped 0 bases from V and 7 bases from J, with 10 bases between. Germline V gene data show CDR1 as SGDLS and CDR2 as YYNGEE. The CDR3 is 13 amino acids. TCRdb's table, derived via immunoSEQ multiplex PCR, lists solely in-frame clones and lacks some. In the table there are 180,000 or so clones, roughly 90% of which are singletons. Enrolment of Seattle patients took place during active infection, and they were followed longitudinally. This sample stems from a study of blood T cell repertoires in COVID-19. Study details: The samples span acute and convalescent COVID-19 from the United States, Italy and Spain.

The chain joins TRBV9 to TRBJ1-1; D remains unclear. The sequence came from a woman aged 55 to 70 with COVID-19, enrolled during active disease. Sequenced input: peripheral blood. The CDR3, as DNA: TGTGCCAGCAGCGTAGGAGGGCTCGGTGAAGCTTTCTTT. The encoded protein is CASSVGGLGEAFF.